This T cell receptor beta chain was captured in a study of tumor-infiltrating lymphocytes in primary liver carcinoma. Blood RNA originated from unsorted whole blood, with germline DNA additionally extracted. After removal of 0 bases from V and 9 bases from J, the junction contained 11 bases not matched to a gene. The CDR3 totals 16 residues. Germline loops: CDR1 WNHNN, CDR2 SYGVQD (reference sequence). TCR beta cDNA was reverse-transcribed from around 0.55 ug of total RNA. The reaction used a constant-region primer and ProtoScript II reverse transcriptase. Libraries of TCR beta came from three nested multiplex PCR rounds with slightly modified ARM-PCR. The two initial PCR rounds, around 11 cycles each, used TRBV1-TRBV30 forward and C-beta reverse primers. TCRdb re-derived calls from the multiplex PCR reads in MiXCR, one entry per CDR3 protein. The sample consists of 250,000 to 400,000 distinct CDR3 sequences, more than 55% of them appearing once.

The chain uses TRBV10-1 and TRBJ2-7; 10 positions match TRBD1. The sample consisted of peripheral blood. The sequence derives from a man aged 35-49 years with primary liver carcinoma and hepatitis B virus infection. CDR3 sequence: CASSESTGQGIDGQYF. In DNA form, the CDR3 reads TGCGCCAGCAGTGAGTCGACGGGACAGGGGATTGACGGGCAGTACTTC.